A single sample is the source of the 18 T cell receptor beta chains below, sequenced in a study of T-cell memory formation after mild COVID-19. TCRdb redid the calling of the 5' RACE reads with MiXCR, one entry per CDR3 protein. The table includes 200,000 to 250,000 distinct CDR3 sequences, 16% detected once. The sequencing sample was made of PBMCs or a T cell subset sorted from them (not recorded which). These receptors originate from a man aged 18 to 29 who had mild COVID-19 (a few samples of this study predate the infection). Cell type and time point are not known.

Concerning this clonotype itself: One end of the junction does not line up with germline, which may come from a read error. The chain carries TRBV10-3 and TRBJ1-1, with a weak D call TRBD1 (5 bases). Germline values: CDR1 ENHRY, CDR2 SYGVKD. This CDR3 comprises 16 residues. CDR3 region: CAISESDGAGRTEALF. The DNA of the CDR3 is TGTGCCATCAGTGAGTCCGATGGGGCAGGACGCACTGAAGCTTTATTT.

This clonotype was recorded many times. The rearrangement joins TRBV7-3 to TRBJ2-1; D gene ambiguous. The V gene lost 2 bases and the J gene lost 6 bases, with 8 bases spanning the gap. CDR3 length: 13 amino acids. Germline V lookup: CDR1 SGHTA, CDR2 FQGTGA. CDR3 protein: CASSLGLGNEQFF. CDR3 coding DNA: TGTGCCAGCAGCTTAGGATTGGGCAATGAGCAGTTCTTC.

Only a few counts were recorded for this clonotype. The rearrangement uses TRBV3-1 and TRBJ1-2, with D unresolved. The germline gives CDR1 LGHDT, CDR2 YNNKEL (reference sequence). The CDR3 spans 13 residues. Trimming pared 1 base from V and 2 bases from J, leaving 5 bases between. CDR3 sequence: CASSQGWNYGYTF. CDR3 DNA: TGTGCCAGCAGCCAAGGCTGGAACTATGGCTACACCTTC.

This clonotype was counted between two and nine times. The rearrangement joins TRBV4-3 to TRBJ1-2, with D uncertain. CDR3 length: 13 amino acids. Trimming cost V 1 base and J 5 bases, with 8 bases left between them. Per the germline V gene, CDR1 is LGHNA and CDR2 is YSLEER. In nucleotides, the CDR3 is TGCGCCAGCAGCCAAGGACGGTTGTATGGCTACACCTTC. This translates into CASSQGRLYGYTF.

The V and J genes are TRBV7-9 and TRBJ1-5, with D maybe TRBD1 (6 bases). CDR3 length: 18 amino acids. The V end was cut by 1 base, the J end by 0 bases, with 16 bases between. Germline assignment: CDR1 SEHNR and CDR2 FQNEAQ (reference sequence). CDR3 DNA: TGTGCCAGCAGCTTAGGGGGGGCAAGTGGTTATAGCAATCAGCCCCAGCATTTT. Its translation is CASSLGGASGYSNQPQHF.

In this sample, this clonotype turned up a few times. The V gene is TRBV7-9, the J gene TRBJ1-5; D remains ambiguous. V lost 8 bases to trimming and J lost 7 bases, with 12 bases between them. Germline assignment: CDR1 SEHNR and CDR2 FQNEAQ (reference sequence). The CDR3 spans 12 residues. CDR3 nucleotide sequence: TGTGCCAGCGGAGGAACCGGCCAGCCCCAGCATTTT. Translating gives CASGGTGQPQHF.

V and J are TRBV29-1 and TRBJ1-5; D is possibly TRBD1 (6 bases). The V end was cut by 6 bases, the J end by 6 bases, with 15 bases between. This CDR3 is built from 13 residues. Germline CDR1 and CDR2: SQVTM and ANQGSEA. The CDR3 DNA follows: TGCAGCGTGGTGGAAGGGGGAAGTCAGCCCCAGCATTTT. Amino acid sequence: CSVVEGGSQPQHF.

This clonotype was counted a few times. CDR3 nucleotide sequence: TGTGCCAGCAGTTGGGCGGGGTCCTACGAGCAGTACGTC. This codes for CASSWAGSYEQYV. The chain links TRBV28 to TRBJ2-7, with a tentative D call TRBD2 (6 bases). The length of the CDR3 is 13 residues. Between the trimmed V and J ends, which lost 4 bases and 1 base, there was a span of 8 bases. Per the germline V gene, CDR1 is MDHEN and CDR2 is SYDVKM.

The table lists this clonotype with a few counts. The chain uses TRBV7-9 and TRBJ1-5; 7 bases are shared with TRBD1. The V segment lost 5 bases and the J segment 0 bases; nucleotides outside the gene matches: 1. The CDR3 extends over 14 amino acids. In germline, CDR1 is SEHNR, CDR2 FQNEAQ (reference sequence). The CDR3 region has the DNA TGTGCCAGCAGCCGGGACAGTAGCAATCAGCCCCAGCATTTT. Encoded protein: CASSRDSSNQPQHF.

In this sample, this clonotype turned up many times. V is TRBV7-2 and J is TRBJ2-7, with TRBD2 matching 11 bases. V dropped 1 base and J dropped 3; count of bases not matched to a gene: 2. The germline gives CDR1 SGHTA, CDR2 FQGNSA. The CDR3 loop spans 15 amino acids. CDR3 in DNA: TGTGCCAGCAGCTTAGGACTAGCGGGGAGCTACGAGCAGTACTTC. Translating gives CASSLGLAGSYEQYF.

Turning to this clonotype: Sequence at one end of the junction differs from germline and may be a read error. The gene calls are TRBV7-2 and TRBJ2-1; 7 nucleotides match TRBD2. The germline CDR1 and CDR2 sequences are SGHTA and FQGNSA. This CDR3 has 15 amino acids. In DNA, the CDR3 is TGTGCCAGCAGCTTAGACGGGGGGATGTACAATGAGAAGTTCTTC. This translates into CASSLDGGMYNEKFF.

This clonotype was counted many times. The chain employs TRBV5-6 and TRBJ2-6, with D unclear. The CDR3 covers 14 residues. Germline V CDR1 and CDR2: SGHDT, YYEEEE. Trimming left V 5 bases short and J 3 bases short, with 9 bases between. CDR3 coding DNA: TGTGCCAGCAGACGAACTGGTGGGGCCAACGTCCTGACTTTC. Translating gives CASRRTGGANVLTF.

In regard to this clonotype: An end of the junction does not agree with germline; a read error may underlie this. The rearrangement uses TRBV15 and TRBJ1-5; D might be TRBD1 (6 bases). The CDR3 runs to 16 residues. Germline V gene data show CDR1 as LNHNV and CDR2 as YYDKDF (reference sequence). The DNA of the CDR3 is TGTGCCACCAGCAGAGAGGGGGGCAGGGGAAATCAGACCCAGCATTTT. It translates to CATSREGGRGNQTQHF.

The rearrangement joins TRBV6-2 or TRBV6-3 to TRBJ2-7; no firm D call. Per germline, CDR1 MNHEY and CDR2 SVGEGT. The CDR3 has 13 residues. The germline V and J ends were trimmed by 0 bases and 9 bases, with 12 bases remaining between them. The DNA of the CDR3 is TGTGCCAGCAGTTACTCAGGTCTCCCGGGGCAGTACGTC. Protein product: CASSYSGLPGQYV.

This clonotype has just a few counts. J is TRBJ1-1 and V is TRBV5-1; D call uncertain. The CDR3 extends over 14 amino acids. Germline assignment: CDR1 SGHRS and CDR2 YFSETQ. Trimming removed 4 bases from V and 2 bases from J, with 12 bases in between. The CDR3 protein is CASSAGPGNTEAFF. The CDR3 DNA follows: TGCGCCAGCAGCGCGGGCCCAGGAAACACTGAAGCTTTCTTT.

The V call is TRBV18, the J call TRBJ2-5; the D call may be TRBD1 or TRBD2 (6 bases each). The CDR3 is 15 amino acids. Germline-derived CDR1 and CDR2 are KGHSH and LQKENI. The V gene lost 5 bases and the J gene lost 6 bases, with 19 bases spanning the gap. The CDR3, as DNA: TGTGCCAGCTCAACCAGGGGAGGCGAAAGGAAGACCCAGTACTTC. The encoded protein is CASSTRGGERKTQYF.

The sample holds a few counts of this clonotype. This rearrangement joins TRBV7-2 to TRBJ2-1; 13 positions match TRBD2. Germline V gene data show CDR1 as SGHTA and CDR2 as FQGNSA. This CDR3 is built from 19 residues. Unmatched junction bases numbered 13, after V lost 4 bases and J lost 4 bases. CDR3: CASSSPTSGGSTGYNEQFF. The CDR3 nucleotides read TGTGCCAGCAGCTCTCCGACTAGCGGGGGGTCGACGGGTTACAATGAGCAGTTCTTC. The whole variable domain, remainder taken from reference TRBV7-2 and TRBJ2-1, is GAGVSQSPSNKVTEKGKDVELRCDPISGHTALYWYRQSLGQGLEFLIYFQGNSAPDKSGLPSDRFSAERTGGSVSTLTIQRTQQEDSAVYLCASSSPTSGGSTGYNEQFFGPGTRLTVL.

The CDR3 reads CASSLSPDRPAFF. In nucleotides, the CDR3 is TGTGCCAGCAGTTTATCCCCCGACAGACCAGCTTTCTTT. This chain connects TRBV27 to TRBJ1-1, with D tentatively TRBD1 (5 bases). The length of the CDR3 is 13 residues. The V and J ends lost 0 bases and 10 bases respectively, with 12 bases between them. Germline assignment: CDR1 MNHEY and CDR2 SMNVEV (reference sequence).